The TCR beta chain described here comes from a study of neurological immune-mediated disorders. With V trimmed by 5 bases and J by 1 base, 4 bases remained unmatched. The CDR3 is 15 amino acids. In its sample, this clonotype was seen many times. In TCRdb, the 5' RACE reads were re-called with MiXCR into one record per CDR3 protein. There are 42,000 or so distinct CDR3 sequences in the sample; roughly 2.5% occur only once, and approximately 12% lies in the top ten. The V gene is TRBV12-3 or TRBV12-4, the J gene TRBJ2-2; 7 positions match TRBD1. Material: PBMCs. This clonotype originated in a man younger than 40 with multiple sclerosis. The CDR3 sequence is CASSPGQWNTGELFF. The CDR3 DNA sequence: TGTGCCAGCAGTCCGGGACAGTGGAACACCGGGGAGCTGTTTTTT.